A selection of T cell receptor beta chains follows, all from one sample in a study of T cells in Graves' hyperthyroidism and ophthalmopathy. MiXCR, run by TCRdb on the multiplex PCR reads, gives a single entry per CDR3 protein. The table shows 540,000 or so distinct CDR3 sequences, with under 60% occurring only once. What was sequenced was peripheral blood or thyroid tissue (not recorded which). All receptors come from an adult woman with Graves' disease, either hyperthyroidism or ophthalmopathy (not recorded which). Each CDR3 is given with its conserved first and last residue. The D gene is left open where the match is weak. The size entry is marked missing in some rows and otherwise reads once, few, many or a size class.

d_call,j_call,clone_size,v_call,cdr3_nt,cdr3_aa
.,TRBJ2-7,many,TRBV5-1,TGCGCCAGCAGCCTCGGGCTCCGGCACTACGAGCAGTACTTC,CASSLGLRHYEQYF
.,TRBJ1-1,.,TRBV5-6,TGTGCCAGCAGCGAAGGGGTCCGTAGGGTGAACACTGAAGCTTTCTTT,CASSEGVRRVNTEAFF
TRBD1,TRBJ2-6,many,TRBV2,TGTGCCAGCACATGGACAGGCCGATCTGGGGCCAACGTCCTGACTTTC,CASTWTGRSGANVLTF
TRBD1,TRBJ2-2,.,TRBV7-7,TGCGCCAGCAGCTCCCCCCGGTTCAGGGGGCGGAACACCGGGGGGCTGTTTTTT,CASSSPRFRGRNTGGLFF
TRBD1,TRBJ1-2,many,TRBV20-1,TGCAGTGCCACAGGGGGCGACTATGGCTACACCTTC,CSATGGDYGYTF
.,TRBJ2-7,many,TRBV13,TGTGCCAGCAGCTTACGTATTAGAGGGGTCTACTACGAGCAGTACTTC,CASSLRIRGVYYEQYF
.,TRBJ1-1,many,TRBV7-8,TGTGCCAGCAGCTCGATCTTAGCAGTGAACACTGAAGCTTTCTTT,CASSSILAVNTEAFF
TRBD2,TRBJ2-3,.,TRBV5-1,TGCGCCAGCAGCCCGGGGACTAGCGGGAGCTTGGATACGCAGTATTTT,CASSPGTSGSLDTQYF
.,TRBJ2-7,many,TRBV12-3/TRBV12-4,TGTGCCAGCAGCTCCTACTACGAGCAGTACTTC,CASSSYYEQYF
.,TRBJ1-1,.,TRBV2,TGTGCCAGCAGTGTTTTCGTTAACACTGAAGCTTTCTTT,CASSVFVNTEAFF
TRBD1,TRBJ1-5,many,TRBV7-2,TGTGCCAGCAGCCGGACAGGGGTGGCGGTTCAGCCCCAGCATTTT,CASSRTGVAVQPQHF